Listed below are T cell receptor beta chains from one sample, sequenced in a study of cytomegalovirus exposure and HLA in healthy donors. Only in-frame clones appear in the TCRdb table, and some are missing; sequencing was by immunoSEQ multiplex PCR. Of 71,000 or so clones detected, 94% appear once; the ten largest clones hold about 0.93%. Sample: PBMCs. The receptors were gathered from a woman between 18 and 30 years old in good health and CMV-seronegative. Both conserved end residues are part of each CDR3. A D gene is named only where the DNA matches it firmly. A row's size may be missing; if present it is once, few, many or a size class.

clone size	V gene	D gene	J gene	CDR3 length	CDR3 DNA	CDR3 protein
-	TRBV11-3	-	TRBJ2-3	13	TGTGCCAGCAGCTTATCAACAGGAGATACGCAGTATTTT	CASSLSTGDTQYF
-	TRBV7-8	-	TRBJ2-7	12	TGTGCCAGCAGCTGGGACACCTACGAGCAGTACTTC	CASSWDTYEQYF
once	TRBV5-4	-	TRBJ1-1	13	TGTGCCAGCAGCTGGGGGCTGAACACTGAAGCTTTCTTT	CASSWGLNTEAFF
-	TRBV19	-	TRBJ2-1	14	TGTGCCAGTAGTCTGGGCGCGACCTTGAATGAGCAGTTCTTC	CASSLGATLNEQFF
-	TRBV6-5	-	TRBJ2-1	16	TGTGCCAGCAGTTTCTCCGGGACTCTCTCCTACAATGAGCAGTTCTTC	CASSFSGTLSYNEQFF
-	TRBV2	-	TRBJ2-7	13	TGTGCCAGCAGTGAAGCGCTAGGCTACGAGCAGTACTTC	CASSEALGYEQYF
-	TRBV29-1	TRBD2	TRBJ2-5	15	TGCAGCGGGGCGAACGGGAGGGCTAACCAAGAGACCCAGTACTTC	CSGANGRANQETQYF
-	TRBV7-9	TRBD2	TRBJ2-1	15	TGTGCCAGCAGCTCCCGTGGTAGCGGGTACAATGAGCAGTTCTTC	CASSSRGSGYNEQFF
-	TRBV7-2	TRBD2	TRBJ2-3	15	TGTGCCAGCAGGGAAGACGGGGGGAACACAGATACGCAGTATTTT	CASREDGGNTDTQYF
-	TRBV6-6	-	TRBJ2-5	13	TGTGCCAGCAGTTATACGGGCCAAGAGACCCAGTACTTC	CASSYTGQETQYF
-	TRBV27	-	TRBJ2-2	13	TGTGCCAGCAGTTTATCGGAGACCGGGGAGCTGTTTTTT	CASSLSETGELFF
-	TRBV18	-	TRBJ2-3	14	TGTGCCAGCTCACCACCTAGCGCGACAGATACGCAGTATTTT	CASSPPSATDTQYF
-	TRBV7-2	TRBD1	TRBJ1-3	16	TGTGCCAGCAGCTGGCGCGGACAGGGGACTGGAAACACCATATATTTT	CASSWRGQGTGNTIYF
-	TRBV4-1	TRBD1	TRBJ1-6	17	TGCGCCAGCAGCCAGTCCGGGACAGGGCCGAATAATTCACCCCTCCACTTT	CASSQSGTGPNNSPLHF
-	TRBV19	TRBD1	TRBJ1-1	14	TGTGCCAGTAGTTCGGACAGGGTGAACACTGAAGCTTTCTTT	CASSSDRVNTEAFF
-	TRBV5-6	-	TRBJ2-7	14	TGTGCCAGCAGCTTCCGGGACTCCTCCCACGAGCAGTACTTC	CASSFRDSSHEQYF
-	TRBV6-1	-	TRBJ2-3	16	TGTGCCAGCAGTGAATTGGGCGCGGGGGCCGCAGATACGCAGTATTTT	CASSELGAGAADTQYF
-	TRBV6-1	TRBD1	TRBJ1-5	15	TGTGCCAGCAGTGAAGTAGGGGGCAGTAATCAGCCCCAGCATTTT	CASSEVGGSNQPQHF
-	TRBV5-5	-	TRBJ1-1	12	TGTGCCAGCAGCCTCAGGGGTTCTGTAGCTTTCTTT	CASSLRGSVAFF
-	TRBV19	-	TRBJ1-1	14	TGTGCCAGTAGTACAGGACAGAAGAACACTGAAGCTTTCTTT	CASSTGQKNTEAFF
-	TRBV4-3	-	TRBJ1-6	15	TGCGCCAGCAGCCAAGAACAGGGTTATAATTCACCCCTCCACTTT	CASSQEQGYNSPLHF
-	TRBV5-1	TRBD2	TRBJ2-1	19	TGCGCCAGCACCCCTTTGAGTAGCGGGGGCCTGAGCTCCTACAATGAGCAGTTCTTC	CASTPLSSGGLSSYNEQFF
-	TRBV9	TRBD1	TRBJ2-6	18	TGTGCCAGCAGCGATGGGGGGACAGGGACAGCTGGGGCCAACGTCCTGACTTTC	CASSDGGTGTAGANVLTF
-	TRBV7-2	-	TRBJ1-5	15	TGTGCCAGCAGCCCGGGACATTATAGCAATCAGCCCCAGCATTTT	CASSPGHYSNQPQHF
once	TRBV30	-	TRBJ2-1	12	TGTGCCTGGAGTAGGGGGGGCAATGAGCAGTTCTTC	CAWSRGGNEQFF
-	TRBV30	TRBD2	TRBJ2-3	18	TGTGCCTGGACCAAGGGAAGGTTCGGGAGGGCCGGCACAGATACGCAGTATTTT	CAWTKGRFGRAGTDTQYF
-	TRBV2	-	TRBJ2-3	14	TGTGCCAGCAGTGCCGGGTTCGACACAGATACGCAGTATTTT	CASSAGFDTDTQYF
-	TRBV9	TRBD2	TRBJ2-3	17	TGTGCCAGCAGCGGAAATAGCGGGGGGGCCTTCACAGATACGCAGTATTTT	CASSGNSGGAFTDTQYF
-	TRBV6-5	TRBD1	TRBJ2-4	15	TGTGCCAGCAGTTACTCGACGGACAGGGGGGACATTCAGTACTTC	CASSYSTDRGDIQYF
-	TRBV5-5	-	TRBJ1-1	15	TGTGCCAGCAGCGTCCTCTGGGTTCGGGACACTGAAGCTTTCTTT	CASSVLWVRDTEAFF
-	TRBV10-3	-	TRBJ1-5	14	TGTGCCATCAGTGCCGGGGGTGAGTATCAGCCCCAGCATTTT	CAISAGGEYQPQHF
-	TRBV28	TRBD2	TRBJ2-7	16	TGTGCCAGCAGTTTAACCTCCGGGAGGAGCTCCTACGAGCAGTACTTC	CASSLTSGRSSYEQYF
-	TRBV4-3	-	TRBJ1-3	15	TGCGCCAGCAGCCAAGACAGCGATTCTGGAAACACCATATATTTT	CASSQDSDSGNTIYF
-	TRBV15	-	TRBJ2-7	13	TGTGCCACCAGCATACAGGGTTTCTACGAGCAGTACTTC	CATSIQGFYEQYF